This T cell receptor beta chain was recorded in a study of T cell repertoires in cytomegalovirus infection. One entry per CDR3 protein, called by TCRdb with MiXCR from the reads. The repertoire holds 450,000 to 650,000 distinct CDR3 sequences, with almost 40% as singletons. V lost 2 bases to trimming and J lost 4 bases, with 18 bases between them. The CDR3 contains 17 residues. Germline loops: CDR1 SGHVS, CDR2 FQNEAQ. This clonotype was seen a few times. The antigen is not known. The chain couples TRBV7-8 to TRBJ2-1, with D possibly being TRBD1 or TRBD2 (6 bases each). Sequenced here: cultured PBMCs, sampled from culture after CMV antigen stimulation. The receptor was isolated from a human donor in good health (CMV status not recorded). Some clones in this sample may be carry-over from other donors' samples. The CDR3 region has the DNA TGTGCCAGCAGCTTATGGGCCCGGGGGCGGCTTTACAATGAGCAGTTCTTC. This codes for CASSLWARGRLYNEQFF.